This T cell receptor beta chain was sequenced during a study of blood T cells in healthy people across ages. Study-level background: Template switching retrieved approximately one barcoded beta molecule for each two T cells. Findings and caveats of the study: Any conclusive comparison of naive versus antigen-experienced cells was prevented by using unsorted PBMCs.

In the case of this clonotype: The target antigen is unknown.

Per germline, CDR1 MDHEN and CDR2 SYDVKM. The CDR3 sequence is 17 residues long. Trimming removed 5 bases at V and 0 bases at J, with 18 bases between. Sample-barcoded 5' priming and a J-beta primer mix drove a second PCR of roughly 6 to 12 cycles. The template-switch adaptor was a 5' adaptor with 12 random nucleotides. It tagged each cDNA molecule. One entry per CDR3 protein, called by TCRdb with MiXCR from the 5' RACE reads. The data show roughly 680,000 distinct CDR3 sequences, around 20% seen once. The individuals who served as donors were healthy Caucasians living in Russia, aged roughly 6 to 95.

The gene calls are TRBV28 and TRBJ2-3, with a tentative D call TRBD2 (6 bases). This receptor was identified in a man aged 65 to 85 in good health. The source material was blood. The CDR3 reads CASSRQGGMTSTDTQYF. For the CDR3, the DNA is TGTGCCAGCAGTCGGCAGGGCGGGATGACTAGCACAGATACGCAGTATTTT.